This T cell receptor (beta chain) came from a study of T-cell reconstitution after alpha-beta-depleted transplantation in children. This clonotype was seen a few times. There are 17 residues in the CDR3. In germline, CDR1 is LGHNA, CDR2 YSLEER. With 0 bases removed from V and 1 base from J, the gap between germline ends came to 13 bases. Preparation of the TCRbeta library involved a method that used unique molecular identifiers. TCRdb reprocessed the PCR reads via MiXCR and lists one record per CDR3 protein. This sample has around 480,000 distinct CDR3 sequences, with approximately 30% found just once.

This clonotype was sampled from a human donor who donated a stem cell graft to a child with aplastic anemia. This specimen consisted of PBMCs from the stem cell graft donor, obtained from the stem cell graft. The J gene is TRBJ2-1, the V gene TRBV4-3; D unclear. The CDR3 is CASSQDWQLQSYNEQFF. In DNA form, the CDR3 reads TGCGCCAGCAGCCAAGATTGGCAGCTCCAATCCTACAATGAGCAGTTCTTC.